This TCR beta chain comes out of a study of T cell clones after liver transplantation. Generated by immunoSEQ multiplex PCR, the TCRdb table keeps only in-frame clones and is missing some. The profile shows more than 95,000 clones, less than 95% of them singletons. Trimming at V came to 5 bases and at J to 6 bases, leaving 9 bases not matched to a gene. The germline CDR1 and CDR2 sequences are SGHVS and FQNEAQ. The CDR3 loop spans 15 amino acids. The sequencing here drew on CD4+ T cells from blood, taken 12 months after liver transplant. The origin of this receptor is a human patient who received a liver transplant. These T cells may partly come from the graft donor. The chain recombines TRBV7-8 with TRBJ2-1; 8 bases align to TRBD2. The DNA for the CDR3 is TGTGCCAGCAGCGCCCCTAGCGGGCCTGGCAATGAGCAGTTCTTC. Encoded protein: CASSAPSGPGNEQFF.